Listed below are T cell receptor beta chains from one sample, sequenced in a study of blood T cell repertoires in COVID-19. Produced via immunoSEQ multiplex PCR; TCRdb's table is partial and in-frame only. The sample yields some 510,000 clones, roughly 90% seen once. Specimen: PBMCs or T cells enriched from blood (not recorded which). The receptors here all came from a woman aged 40 to 50 who had recovered from COVID-19. Each CDR3 is given with its conserved first and last residue. The order of the fields is CDR3 length, D gene, V gene, J gene, clone size, CDR3 DNA, CDR3 protein. D genes are given only for firm matches. Clone size appears in some rows only: once, few, many, or a class for an expanded clone.

CDR3 length: 16
D gene: TRBD1
V gene: TRBV28
J gene: TRBJ1-4
clone size: .
CDR3 DNA: TGTGCCAGCAGTTTTTCCCCCGGGACAGGGGGTGAAAAACTGTTTTTT
CDR3 protein: CASSFSPGTGGEKLFF

CDR3 length: 15
D gene: .
V gene: TRBV2
J gene: TRBJ1-4
clone size: .
CDR3 DNA: TGTGCCAGCAGTGAACAGGGTGGGACTAATGAAAAACTGTTTTTT
CDR3 protein: CASSEQGGTNEKLFF

CDR3 length: 15
D gene: TRBD2
V gene: TRBV6-5
J gene: TRBJ2-7
clone size: .
CDR3 DNA: TGTGCCAGCAGGCGAGGACTAGCAGTTTCCTACGAGCAGTACTTC
CDR3 protein: CASRRGLAVSYEQYF

CDR3 length: 14
D gene: .
V gene: TRBV30
J gene: TRBJ1-3
clone size: .
CDR3 DNA: TGTGCCTGGAGCCGGACACCCTCTGGAAACACCATATATTTT
CDR3 protein: CAWSRTPSGNTIYF

CDR3 length: 17
D gene: TRBD1
V gene: TRBV11-2
J gene: TRBJ2-6
clone size: few
CDR3 DNA: TGTGCCAGCAGCTTAGCGACAGGGGCGCTCGGGGCCAACGTCCTGACTTTC
CDR3 protein: CASSLATGALGANVLTF

CDR3 length: 15
D gene: .
V gene: TRBV6-5
J gene: TRBJ2-5
clone size: .
CDR3 DNA: TGTGCCAGCAGTCTGGTACAGGTGTCTCGAGAGACCCAGTACTTC
CDR3 protein: CASSLVQVSRETQYF

CDR3 length: 17
D gene: .
V gene: TRBV10-1
J gene: TRBJ1-4
clone size: .
CDR3 DNA: TGCGCCAGCAGTGAGAGTCGACGTGGAGGGAAGAAAGAAAAACTGTTTTTT
CDR3 protein: CASSESRRGGKKEKLFF

CDR3 length: 15
D gene: TRBD1
V gene: TRBV6-5
J gene: TRBJ1-6
clone size: .
CDR3 DNA: TGTGCCAGCAGTTACACCGGGACAGCTAATTCACCCCTCCACTTT
CDR3 protein: CASSYTGTANSPLHF

CDR3 length: 16
D gene: TRBD1
V gene: TRBV19
J gene: TRBJ2-1
clone size: .
CDR3 DNA: TGTGCCAGTAGTGAATATGACAGGGAGAACTACAATGAGCAGTTCTTC
CDR3 protein: CASSEYDRENYNEQFF

CDR3 length: 16
D gene: TRBD1
V gene: TRBV5-1
J gene: TRBJ1-3
clone size: .
CDR3 DNA: TGCGCCAGCAGCGCAGGGACAGGGGACGCTGGAAACACCATATATTTT
CDR3 protein: CASSAGTGDAGNTIYF

CDR3 length: 14
D gene: .
V gene: TRBV6-2/TRBV6-3
J gene: TRBJ1-5
clone size: .
CDR3 DNA: TGTGCCAGCAGTTACTCCGCCAGTCAGCAGCCCCAGCATTTT
CDR3 protein: CASSYSASQQPQHF

CDR3 length: 15
D gene: .
V gene: TRBV7-8
J gene: TRBJ2-7
clone size: .
CDR3 DNA: TGTGCCAGCAGCTTAGCAGGCAGGTCCCCCCACGAGCAGTACTTC
CDR3 protein: CASSLAGRSPHEQYF

CDR3 length: 17
D gene: TRBD2
V gene: TRBV4-2
J gene: TRBJ2-1
clone size: once
CDR3 DNA: TGTGCCAGCAGCCTCCGGAGCGGCGGGAGGGCGGCTCATGAGCAGTTCTTC
CDR3 protein: CASSLRSGGRAAHEQFF

CDR3 length: 14
D gene: .
V gene: TRBV7-2
J gene: TRBJ1-1
clone size: once
CDR3 DNA: TGTGCCAGCAGCCTCCGAGGGTTGAACACTGAAGCTTTCTTT
CDR3 protein: CASSLRGLNTEAFF

CDR3 length: 12
D gene: TRBD2
V gene: TRBV24-1
J gene: TRBJ2-5
clone size: few
CDR3 DNA: TGTGCCACCAGTGACTTCGGGGGGGCCCAGTACTTC
CDR3 protein: CATSDFGGAQYF

CDR3 length: 13
D gene: TRBD2
V gene: TRBV29-1
J gene: TRBJ2-7
clone size: .
CDR3 DNA: TGCAGCGTTGGCGGGAGATTATCCTACGAGCAGTACTTC
CDR3 protein: CSVGGRLSYEQYF

CDR3 length: 14
D gene: .
V gene: TRBV3-1/TRBV3-2
J gene: TRBJ2-7
clone size: .
CDR3 DNA: TGTGCCAGCAGGTACGACAGGCCCTCCTACGAGCAGTACTTC
CDR3 protein: CASRYDRPSYEQYF

CDR3 length: 15
D gene: .
V gene: TRBV5-1
J gene: TRBJ2-5
clone size: .
CDR3 DNA: TGCGCCAGCAGCTTGGCCTTCAGGGCGGATGAGACCCAGTACTTC
CDR3 protein: CASSLAFRADETQYF

CDR3 length: 12
D gene: .
V gene: TRBV27
J gene: TRBJ1-4
clone size: once
CDR3 DNA: TGTGCCACCGGGTCCATAGGTGAAAAACTGTTTTTT
CDR3 protein: CATGSIGEKLFF

CDR3 length: 14
D gene: .
V gene: TRBV7-2
J gene: TRBJ1-1
clone size: .
CDR3 DNA: TGTGCCAGCAGCTTACAATCAGGGGACACTGAAGCTTTCTTT
CDR3 protein: CASSLQSGDTEAFF

CDR3 length: 16
D gene: .
V gene: TRBV27
J gene: TRBJ2-1
clone size: .
CDR3 DNA: TGTGCCAGCAGTTCACCGGGACTTGTGGGTGTGGATGAGCAGTTCTTC
CDR3 protein: CASSSPGLVGVDEQFF

CDR3 length: 15
D gene: TRBD2
V gene: TRBV5-4
J gene: TRBJ2-1
clone size: .
CDR3 DNA: TGTGCCAGCAGCTGGACTAGCGGGAACCGGGGGGAGCAGTTCTTC
CDR3 protein: CASSWTSGNRGEQFF

CDR3 length: 10
D gene: .
V gene: TRBV20-1
J gene: TRBJ1-1
clone size: .
CDR3 DNA: TGCAGTGCTACACAGCTAGAAGCTTTCTTT
CDR3 protein: CSATQLEAFF

CDR3 length: 15
D gene: TRBD1
V gene: TRBV7-9
J gene: TRBJ1-1
clone size: .
CDR3 DNA: TGTGCCAGCAGTTCTGACAGGGCAATAGGTATGGAAGCTTTCTTT
CDR3 protein: CASSSDRAIGMEAFF

CDR3 length: 15
D gene: TRBD2
V gene: TRBV6-5
J gene: TRBJ2-3
clone size: .
CDR3 DNA: TGTGCCAGCAGTTACGAAGGGCGGGAGAAGGATACGCAGTATTTT
CDR3 protein: CASSYEGREKDTQYF

CDR3 length: 17
D gene: TRBD1
V gene: TRBV19
J gene: TRBJ2-4
clone size: .
CDR3 DNA: TGTGCCAGTAGTATGGAGGGGACAGGGCCCCGGGGAAACATTCAGTACTTC
CDR3 protein: CASSMEGTGPRGNIQYF

CDR3 length: 15
D gene: TRBD1
V gene: TRBV30
J gene: TRBJ1-2
clone size: .
CDR3 DNA: TGTGCCTGGGAACCCGGGACAGGGATTAGCTATGGCTACACCTTC
CDR3 protein: CAWEPGTGISYGYTF

CDR3 length: 13
D gene: .
V gene: TRBV14
J gene: TRBJ2-1
clone size: .
CDR3 DNA: TGTGCCAGCAGCCAAGGGGGCCCTCTGGGGCAGTTCTTC
CDR3 protein: CASSQGGPLGQFF

CDR3 length: 16
D gene: .
V gene: TRBV10-3
J gene: TRBJ1-6
clone size: .
CDR3 DNA: TGTGCCATCAGAACAAGCAGGTACCCCTATAATTCACCCCTCCACTTT
CDR3 protein: CAIRTSRYPYNSPLHF

CDR3 length: 14
D gene: .
V gene: TRBV4-3
J gene: TRBJ1-2
clone size: .
CDR3 DNA: TGCGCCAGCAGCCAAGATATCGGGGGGCCTGGCTACACCTTC
CDR3 protein: CASSQDIGGPGYTF

CDR3 length: 14
D gene: .
V gene: TRBV19
J gene: TRBJ2-3
clone size: .
CDR3 DNA: TGTGCCAGTAGTAGCGACTCGTTCACAGATACGCAGTATTTT
CDR3 protein: CASSSDSFTDTQYF

CDR3 length: 14
D gene: TRBD2
V gene: TRBV6-2/TRBV6-3
J gene: TRBJ2-1
clone size: .
CDR3 DNA: TGTGCCAGCAGTCGACTAGCCCCCTACAATGAGCAGTTCTTC
CDR3 protein: CASSRLAPYNEQFF

CDR3 length: 14
D gene: .
V gene: TRBV5-6
J gene: TRBJ2-1
clone size: .
CDR3 DNA: TGTGCCAGCAGCTTGTCGCTAGCGATCGATGAGCAGTTCTTC
CDR3 protein: CASSLSLAIDEQFF

CDR3 length: 17
D gene: TRBD2
V gene: TRBV23-1
J gene: TRBJ2-2
clone size: .
CDR3 DNA: TGCGCCACTATAGCCGGTGGGCTAGCGGGAATCACCGGGGAGCTGTTTTTT
CDR3 protein: CATIAGGLAGITGELFF

CDR3 length: 12
D gene: .
V gene: TRBV5-1
J gene: TRBJ2-7
clone size: .
CDR3 DNA: TGCGCCAGCAGCTTGGGTCCCAACGAGCAGTACTTC
CDR3 protein: CASSLGPNEQYF

CDR3 length: 14
D gene: TRBD1
V gene: TRBV7-2
J gene: TRBJ2-7
clone size: .
CDR3 DNA: TGTGCCAGCAGCTTTGGGGACAGGGGCTACGAGCAGTACTTC
CDR3 protein: CASSFGDRGYEQYF

CDR3 length: 16
D gene: .
V gene: TRBV21-1
J gene: TRBJ1-4
clone size: .
CDR3 DNA: TGTGCCAGCAGCTTGCGGACGGGATCAACTAATGAAAAACTGTTTTTT
CDR3 protein: CASSLRTGSTNEKLFF

CDR3 length: 13
D gene: .
V gene: TRBV30
J gene: TRBJ2-7
clone size: .
CDR3 DNA: TGTGCCTGGAGGCGTGACAGGCCCTACGAGCAGTACTTC
CDR3 protein: CAWRRDRPYEQYF

CDR3 length: 15
D gene: TRBD2
V gene: TRBV11-2
J gene: TRBJ2-5
clone size: .
CDR3 DNA: TGTGCCAGCAGCTCTAGCGGGAGGTACCAAGAGACCCAGTACTTC
CDR3 protein: CASSSSGRYQETQYF

CDR3 length: 15
D gene: TRBD2
V gene: TRBV27
J gene: TRBJ2-2
clone size: .
CDR3 DNA: TGTGCCAGCAGTTACGGAGCGGGAGGACCCGGGGAGCTGTTTTTT
CDR3 protein: CASSYGAGGPGELFF

CDR3 length: 14
D gene: TRBD2
V gene: TRBV12-5
J gene: TRBJ2-7
clone size: .
CDR3 DNA: TGTGCTAGCAAAACCGGGACTATCTCCTCCGAGCAGTACTTC
CDR3 protein: CASKTGTISSEQYF

CDR3 length: 18
D gene: TRBD1
V gene: TRBV7-8
J gene: TRBJ1-5
clone size: .
CDR3 DNA: TGTGCCAGCAGCGCCCATTGGGCCCGGGACAGGGTTAATCAGCCCCAGCATTTT
CDR3 protein: CASSAHWARDRVNQPQHF

CDR3 length: 16
D gene: .
V gene: TRBV18
J gene: TRBJ2-2
clone size: .
CDR3 DNA: TGTGCCAGCTCACCAAACGGCGGGACCAACACCGGGGAGCTGTTTTTT
CDR3 protein: CASSPNGGTNTGELFF

CDR3 length: 15
D gene: TRBD2
V gene: TRBV18
J gene: TRBJ2-1
clone size: .
CDR3 DNA: TGTGCCAGCTCACCACTAGCGGGAGCTATATCTGAGCAGTTCTTC
CDR3 protein: CASSPLAGAISEQFF

CDR3 length: 15
D gene: TRBD2
V gene: TRBV7-9
J gene: TRBJ2-1
clone size: .
CDR3 DNA: TGTGCCAGCACCCAGGCGGGAGGTTCAAAAAATGAGCAGTTCTTC
CDR3 protein: CASTQAGGSKNEQFF

CDR3 length: 14
D gene: TRBD1
V gene: TRBV27
J gene: TRBJ1-1
clone size: .
CDR3 DNA: TGTGCCAGCAGTTTAAACAGGGGTAGTACTGAAGCTTTCTTT
CDR3 protein: CASSLNRGSTEAFF

CDR3 length: 15
D gene: TRBD2
V gene: TRBV5-6
J gene: TRBJ2-7
clone size: .
CDR3 DNA: TGTGCCAGCAGCCCGGACCTGAGCGGGGCCTACGAGCAGTACTTC
CDR3 protein: CASSPDLSGAYEQYF

CDR3 length: 15
D gene: TRBD2
V gene: TRBV18
J gene: TRBJ2-2
clone size: .
CDR3 DNA: TGTGCCAGCTCACCGGCGGGAGAGAGGACCGGGGAGCTGTTTTTT
CDR3 protein: CASSPAGERTGELFF

CDR3 length: 15
D gene: .
V gene: TRBV6-5
J gene: TRBJ1-1
clone size: .
CDR3 DNA: TGTGCCAGCAGTTACTCGACTGGGGGCGCGGGTGAAGCTTTCTTT
CDR3 protein: CASSYSTGGAGEAFF

CDR3 length: 17
D gene: .
V gene: TRBV12-1
J gene: TRBJ1-3
clone size: .
CDR3 DNA: TGTGCCAGCAGCTGCTGGACAGGGGGAAACTCTGGAAACACCATATATTTT
CDR3 protein: CASSCWTGGNSGNTIYF

CDR3 length: 15
D gene: .
V gene: TRBV25-1
J gene: TRBJ1-6
clone size: few
CDR3 DNA: TGTGCCAGCAGTGCCTCCGGGACATTGAATTCACCCCTCCACTTT
CDR3 protein: CASSASGTLNSPLHF

CDR3 length: 15
D gene: TRBD2
V gene: TRBV2
J gene: TRBJ2-1
clone size: .
CDR3 DNA: TGTGCCAGCAGTCTTCAGCGGGAGGCCGTCAATGAGCAGTTCTTC
CDR3 protein: CASSLQREAVNEQFF

CDR3 length: 13
D gene: TRBD2
V gene: TRBV2
J gene: TRBJ2-1
clone size: .
CDR3 DNA: TGTGCCAGCAAGCGGGACTCAAACAATGAGCAGTTCTTC
CDR3 protein: CASKRDSNNEQFF